This entry concerns a single TCR beta chain. The data originate from a study of blood T cell repertoires in COVID-19. The method was immunoSEQ multiplex PCR; TCRdb's version includes in-frame clones alone and lacks a portion of them. This sample yields 150,000 to 200,000 clones, of which more than 80% are seen a single time; roughly a tenth belongs to the top ten. The sequence was obtained from a human donor in a cohort sampled during active COVID-19. The sequencing input was peripheral blood.

The CDR3 loop reads CASSQVKQGHSNQPQHF. Here the CDR3 DNA reads TGTGCCAGCAGCCAAGTTAAGCAGGGACATAGCAATCAGCCCCAGCATTTT. The chain combines TRBV3-1 (or the pseudogene TRBV3-2) with TRBJ1-5; D might be TRBD1 (6 bases). There are 17 residues in the CDR3. Germline V gene lookup returns CDR1 LGHDT and CDR2 YNNKEL (reference sequence). V was shortened by 1 base and J by 0 bases, with 13 bases between the two germline ends.